The rows below give T cell receptor beta chains drawn from one sample of a study of radiation and T cells in renal cell carcinoma. TCRdb's table, derived via immunoSEQ multiplex PCR, lists solely in-frame clones and lacks some. This sample has 15,000 to 20,000 clones, with approximately 53% found just once. The sample was tumor tissue, taken from a patient whose treatment included radiotherapy and nephrectomy. These receptor sequences come from a woman aged 60-75 years with renal cell carcinoma. Both conserved end residues are part of each CDR3.

V,J,CDR3
TRBV5-1,TRBJ1-1,CASASSGPGAFF
TRBV5-8,TRBJ2-2,CASSRLVNTGELFF
TRBV6-5,TRBJ1-1,CASSYLWGTEAFF
TRBV5-8,TRBJ1-3,CASSQGGRGLDTIYF
TRBV27,TRBJ2-3,CASSPRASGVTDTQYF
TRBV11-2,TRBJ2-3,CASSLRLAGGDTQYF
TRBV9,TRBJ2-7,CASSQTGALGDEQYF
TRBV7-3,TRBJ2-5,CASSSTGYQETQYF
TRBV5-5,TRBJ1-4,CASSWAGREKLFF
TRBV9,TRBJ1-3,CASSPRVGAGNTIYF
TRBV9,TRBJ1-4,CASSALWWGGNEKLFF
TRBV7-3,TRBJ2-1,CASSPNSGSYNEQFF
TRBV4-1,TRBJ2-3,CASSQATSGRVVADTQYF
TRBV18,TRBJ2-5,CASSPPGAGRQETQYF
TRBV28,TRBJ1-5,CASTMTGFYQPQHF